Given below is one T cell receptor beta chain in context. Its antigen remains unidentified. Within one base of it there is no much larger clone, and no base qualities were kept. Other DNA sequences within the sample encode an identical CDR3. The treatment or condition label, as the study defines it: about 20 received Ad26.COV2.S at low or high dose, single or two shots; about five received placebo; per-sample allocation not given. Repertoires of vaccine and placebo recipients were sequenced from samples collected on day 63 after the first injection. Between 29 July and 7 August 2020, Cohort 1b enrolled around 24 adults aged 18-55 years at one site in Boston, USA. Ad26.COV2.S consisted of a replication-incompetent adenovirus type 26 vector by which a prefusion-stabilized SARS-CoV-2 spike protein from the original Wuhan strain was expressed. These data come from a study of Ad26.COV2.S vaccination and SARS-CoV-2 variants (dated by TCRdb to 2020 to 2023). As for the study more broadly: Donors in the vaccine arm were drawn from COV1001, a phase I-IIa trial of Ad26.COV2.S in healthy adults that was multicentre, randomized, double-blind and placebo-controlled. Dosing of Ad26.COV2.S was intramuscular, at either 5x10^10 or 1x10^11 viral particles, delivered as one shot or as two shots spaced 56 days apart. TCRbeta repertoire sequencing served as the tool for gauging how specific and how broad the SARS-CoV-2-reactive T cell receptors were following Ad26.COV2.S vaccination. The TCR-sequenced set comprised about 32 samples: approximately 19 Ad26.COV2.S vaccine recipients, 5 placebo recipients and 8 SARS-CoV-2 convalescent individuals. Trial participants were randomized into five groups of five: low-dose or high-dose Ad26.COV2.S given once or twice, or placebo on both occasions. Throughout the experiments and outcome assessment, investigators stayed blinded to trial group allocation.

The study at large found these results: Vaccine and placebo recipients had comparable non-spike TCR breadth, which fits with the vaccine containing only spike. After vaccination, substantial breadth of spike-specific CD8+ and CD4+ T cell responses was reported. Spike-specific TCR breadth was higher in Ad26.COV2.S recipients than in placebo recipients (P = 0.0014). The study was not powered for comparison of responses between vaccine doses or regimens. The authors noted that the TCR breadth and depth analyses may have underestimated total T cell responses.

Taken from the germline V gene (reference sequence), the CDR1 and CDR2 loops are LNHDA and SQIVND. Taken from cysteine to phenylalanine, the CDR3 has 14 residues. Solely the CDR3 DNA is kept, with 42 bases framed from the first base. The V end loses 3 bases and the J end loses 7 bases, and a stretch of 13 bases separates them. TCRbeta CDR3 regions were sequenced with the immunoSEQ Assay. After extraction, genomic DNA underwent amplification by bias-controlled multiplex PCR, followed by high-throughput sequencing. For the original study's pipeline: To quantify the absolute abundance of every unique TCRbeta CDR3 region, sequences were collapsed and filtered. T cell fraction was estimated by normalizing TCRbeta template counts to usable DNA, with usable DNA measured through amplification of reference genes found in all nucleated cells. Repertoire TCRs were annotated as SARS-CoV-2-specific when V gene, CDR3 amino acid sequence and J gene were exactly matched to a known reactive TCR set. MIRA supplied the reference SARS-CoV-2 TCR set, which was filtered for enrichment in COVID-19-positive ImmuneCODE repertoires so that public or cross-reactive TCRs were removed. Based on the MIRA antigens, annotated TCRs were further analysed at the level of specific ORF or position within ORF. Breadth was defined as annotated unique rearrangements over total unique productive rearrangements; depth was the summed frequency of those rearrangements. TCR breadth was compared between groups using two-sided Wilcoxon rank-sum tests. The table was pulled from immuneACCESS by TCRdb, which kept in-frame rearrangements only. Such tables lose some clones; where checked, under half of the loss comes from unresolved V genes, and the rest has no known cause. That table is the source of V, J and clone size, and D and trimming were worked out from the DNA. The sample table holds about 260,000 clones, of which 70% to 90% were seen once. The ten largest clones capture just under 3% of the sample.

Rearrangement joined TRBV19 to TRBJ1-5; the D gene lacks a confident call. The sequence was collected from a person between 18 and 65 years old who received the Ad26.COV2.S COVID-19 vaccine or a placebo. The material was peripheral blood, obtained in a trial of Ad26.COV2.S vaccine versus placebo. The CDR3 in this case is CASSIEGRAQPQHF. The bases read TGTGCCAGTAGTATCGAAGGAAGGGCACAGCCCCAGCATTTT.